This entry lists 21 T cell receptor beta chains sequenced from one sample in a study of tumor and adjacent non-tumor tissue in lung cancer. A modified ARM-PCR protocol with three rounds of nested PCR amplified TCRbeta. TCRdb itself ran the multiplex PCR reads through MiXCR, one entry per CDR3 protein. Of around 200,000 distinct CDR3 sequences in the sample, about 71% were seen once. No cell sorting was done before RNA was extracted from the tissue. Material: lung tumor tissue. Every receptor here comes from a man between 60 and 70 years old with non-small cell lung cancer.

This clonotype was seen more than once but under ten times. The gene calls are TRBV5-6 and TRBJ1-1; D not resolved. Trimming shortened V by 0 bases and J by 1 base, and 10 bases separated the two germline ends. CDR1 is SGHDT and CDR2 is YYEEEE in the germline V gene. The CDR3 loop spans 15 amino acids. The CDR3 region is CASSLGPWGNTEAFF. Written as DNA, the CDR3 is TGTGCCAGCAGCTTGGGACCGTGGGGGAACACTGAAGCTTTCTTT.

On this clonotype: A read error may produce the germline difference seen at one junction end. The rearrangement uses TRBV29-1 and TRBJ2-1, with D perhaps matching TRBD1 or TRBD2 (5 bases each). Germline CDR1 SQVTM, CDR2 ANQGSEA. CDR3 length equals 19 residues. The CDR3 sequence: CSVEDRIRDADSQWNGQFF. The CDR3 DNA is TGCAGCGTTGAAGATAGGATCCGGGACGCCGACTCGCAGTGGAATGGGCAGTTCTTC.

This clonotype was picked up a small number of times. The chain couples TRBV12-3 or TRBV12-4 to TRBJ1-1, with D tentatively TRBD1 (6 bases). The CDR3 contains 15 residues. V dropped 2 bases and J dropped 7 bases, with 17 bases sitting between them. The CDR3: CASSLIPGRGVEAFF. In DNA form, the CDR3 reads TGTGCCAGCAGTTTAATCCCCGGCAGGGGAGTTGAAGCTTTCTTT.

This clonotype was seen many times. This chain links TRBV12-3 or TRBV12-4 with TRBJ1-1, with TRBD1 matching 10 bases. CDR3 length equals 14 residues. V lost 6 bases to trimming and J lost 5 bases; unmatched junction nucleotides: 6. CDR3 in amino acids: CASSHDRGQTEAFF. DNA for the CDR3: TGTGCCAGCAGCCACGACAGGGGGCAAACTGAAGCTTTCTTT.

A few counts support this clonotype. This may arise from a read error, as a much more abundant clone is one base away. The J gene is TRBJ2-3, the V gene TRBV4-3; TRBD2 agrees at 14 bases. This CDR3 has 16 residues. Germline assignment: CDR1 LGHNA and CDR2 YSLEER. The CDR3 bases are TGCACCAGCAGCCAGGGGACTAGCGGGAGTGTAAATACGCAGTATTTT. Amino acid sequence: CTSSQGTSGSVNTQYF.

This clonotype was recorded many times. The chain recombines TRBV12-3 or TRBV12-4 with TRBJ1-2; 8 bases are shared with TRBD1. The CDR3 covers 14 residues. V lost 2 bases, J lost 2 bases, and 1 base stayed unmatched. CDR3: CASSLRQGNYGYTF. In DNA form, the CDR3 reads TGTGCCAGCAGTTTAAGACAGGGGAACTATGGCTACACCTTC.

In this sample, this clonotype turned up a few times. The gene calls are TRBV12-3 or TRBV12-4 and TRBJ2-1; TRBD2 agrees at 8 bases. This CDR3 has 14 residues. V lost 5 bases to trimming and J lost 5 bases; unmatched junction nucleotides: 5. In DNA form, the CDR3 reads TGTGCCAGCAGTCTGGGACTAGAGGACAATGAGCAGTTCTTC. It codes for CASSLGLEDNEQFF.

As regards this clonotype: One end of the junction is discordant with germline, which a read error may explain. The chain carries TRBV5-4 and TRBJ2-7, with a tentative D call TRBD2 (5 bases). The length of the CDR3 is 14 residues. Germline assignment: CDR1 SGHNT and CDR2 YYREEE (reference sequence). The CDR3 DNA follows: TGTCCCAGCAGCTGGGTGGCCGGGGCCTACGAGCAGTACTTC. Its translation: CPSSWVAGAYEQYF.

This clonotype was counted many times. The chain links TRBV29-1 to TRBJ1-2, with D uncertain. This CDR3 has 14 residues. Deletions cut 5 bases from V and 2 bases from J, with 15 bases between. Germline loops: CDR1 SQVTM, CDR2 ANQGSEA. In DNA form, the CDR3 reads TGCAGCGTTATTAATTACGGAACAAACTATGGCTACACCTTC. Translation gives CSVINYGTNYGYTF. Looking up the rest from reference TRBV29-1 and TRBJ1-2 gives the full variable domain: SAVISQKPSRDICQRGTSLTIQCQVDSQVTMMFWYRQQPGQSLTLIATANQGSEATYESGFVIDKFPISRPNLTFSTLTVSNMSPEDSSIYLCSVINYGTNYGYTFGSGTRLTVV.

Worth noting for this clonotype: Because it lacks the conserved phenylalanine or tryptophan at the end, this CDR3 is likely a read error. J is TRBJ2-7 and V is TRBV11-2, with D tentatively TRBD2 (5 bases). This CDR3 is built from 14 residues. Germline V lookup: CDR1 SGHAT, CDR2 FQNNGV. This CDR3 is CARSLSGSPYEQYI. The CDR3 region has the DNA TGTGCCAGGAGCTTATCTGGGAGCCCCTACGAGCAGTACATC.

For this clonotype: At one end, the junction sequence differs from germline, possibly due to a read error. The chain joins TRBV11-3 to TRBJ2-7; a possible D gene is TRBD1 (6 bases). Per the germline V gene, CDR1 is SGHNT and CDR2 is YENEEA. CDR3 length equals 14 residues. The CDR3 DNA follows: TGTACCAGCAACACGGGCACAGGGACCTACGAGCAATACTTC. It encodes CTSNTGTGTYEQYF.

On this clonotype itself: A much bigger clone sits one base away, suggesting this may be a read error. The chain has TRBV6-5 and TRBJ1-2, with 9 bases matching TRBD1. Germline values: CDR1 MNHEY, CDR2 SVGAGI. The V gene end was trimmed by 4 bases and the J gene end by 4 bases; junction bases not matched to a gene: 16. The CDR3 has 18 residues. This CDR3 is CASSFGQGTFHRGYGYTF. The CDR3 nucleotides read TGTGCCAGCAGTTTCGGACAGGGGACCTTCCACAGGGGCTATGGCTACACCTTC.

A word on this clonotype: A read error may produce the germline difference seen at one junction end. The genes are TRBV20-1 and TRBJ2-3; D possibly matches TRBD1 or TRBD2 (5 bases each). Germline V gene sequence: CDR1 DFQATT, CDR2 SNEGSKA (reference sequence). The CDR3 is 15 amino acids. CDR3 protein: CSAREAGGLTDTQYF. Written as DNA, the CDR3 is TGCAGTGCTAGAGAAGCTGGAGGTCTGACAGATACACAGTATTTT.

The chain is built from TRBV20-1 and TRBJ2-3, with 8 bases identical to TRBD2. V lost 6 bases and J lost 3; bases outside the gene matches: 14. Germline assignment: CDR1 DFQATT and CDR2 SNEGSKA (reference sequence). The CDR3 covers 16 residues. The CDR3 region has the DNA TGCAGTGCAGATGGAATAGCCGGGACTAGGACAGATACGCAGTATTTT. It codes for CSADGIAGTRTDTQYF.

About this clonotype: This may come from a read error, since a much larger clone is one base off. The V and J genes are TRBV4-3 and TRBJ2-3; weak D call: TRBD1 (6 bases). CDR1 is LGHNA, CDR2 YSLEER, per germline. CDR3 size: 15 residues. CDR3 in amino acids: CASSQGHLRTDAQYF. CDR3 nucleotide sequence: TGCGCCAGCAGCCAGGGACACCTTCGTACAGATGCGCAGTATTTT.

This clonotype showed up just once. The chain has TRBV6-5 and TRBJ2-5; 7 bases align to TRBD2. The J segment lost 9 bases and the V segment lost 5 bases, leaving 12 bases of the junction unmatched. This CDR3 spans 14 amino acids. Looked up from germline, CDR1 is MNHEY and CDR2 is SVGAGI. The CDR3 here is CASSDSTTAGAQYF. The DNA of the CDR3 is TGTGCCAGCAGTGATAGCACGACCGCGGGGGCCCAGTACTTC.

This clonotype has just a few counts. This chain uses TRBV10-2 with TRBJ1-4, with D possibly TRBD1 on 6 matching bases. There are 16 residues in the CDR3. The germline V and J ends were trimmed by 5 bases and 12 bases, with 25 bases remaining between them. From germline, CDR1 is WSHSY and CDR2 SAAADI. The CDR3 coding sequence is TGCGCCAGCAGTACCAGAGGGGGGACAAACGCCGCGGAACTGTTTTTT. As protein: CASSTRGGTNAAELFF.

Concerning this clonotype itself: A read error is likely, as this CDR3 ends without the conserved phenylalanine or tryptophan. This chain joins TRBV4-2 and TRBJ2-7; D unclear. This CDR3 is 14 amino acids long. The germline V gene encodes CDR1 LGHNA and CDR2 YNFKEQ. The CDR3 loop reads CASIQDIASYEQYY. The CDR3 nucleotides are TGTGCCAGCATCCAAGATATTGCGTCCTACGAGCAGTACTAC.

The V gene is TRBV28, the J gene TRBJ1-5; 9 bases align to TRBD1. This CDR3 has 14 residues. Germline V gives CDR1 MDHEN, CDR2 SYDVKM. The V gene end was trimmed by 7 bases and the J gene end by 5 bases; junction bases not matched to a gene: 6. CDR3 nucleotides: TGTGCCAGCACCTGGGACAGGGAGGATCAGCCCCAGCATTTT. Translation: CASTWDREDQPQHF.

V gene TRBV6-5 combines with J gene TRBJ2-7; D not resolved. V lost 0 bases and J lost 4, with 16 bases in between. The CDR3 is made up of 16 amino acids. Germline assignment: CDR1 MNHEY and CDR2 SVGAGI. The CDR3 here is CASSYSGIGRSYEQYF. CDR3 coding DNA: TGTGCCAGCAGTTACTCGGGTATTGGTCGGAGTTACGAGCAGTACTTC.

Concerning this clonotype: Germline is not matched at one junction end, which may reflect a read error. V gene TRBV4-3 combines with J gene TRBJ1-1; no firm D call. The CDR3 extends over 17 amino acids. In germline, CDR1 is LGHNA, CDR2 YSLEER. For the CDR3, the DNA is TGCGCCAGCAACCAAGGCGTTCCGGGTAGTTCGGGCACTGAAGCTTTCTTT. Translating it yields CASNQGVPGSSGTEAFF.